The 19 T cell receptor beta chains presented below share a single source sample, sequenced in a study of shared clonotypes between healthy human individuals. Naive-designated CD8 cells lacked CD45RO, were positively enriched for CCR7, and omitted terminally differentiated effector memory CD45RA+ cells. The data were produced by immunoSEQ multiplex PCR, yet TCRdb's version contains in-frame clones alone and is incomplete. The sample records about 820,000 clones, about 92% being singletons. What was sequenced was naive CD8+ T cells sorted from blood. These receptor sequences come from a man aged 25-45 years in good health.

The chain combines TRBV28 with TRBJ1-1, with D perhaps TRBD1 (5 bases). The germline CDR1 and CDR2 sequences are MDHEN and SYDVKM. This CDR3 is 16 amino acids long. The V end was cut by 7 bases, the J end by 5 bases, with 23 bases between. The CDR3 region is CASKVAGFGSLTEAFF. The CDR3 region has the DNA TGTGCCAGCAAGGTAGCAGGGTTCGGGTCACTGACTGAAGCTTTCTTT.

V usage is TRBV5-1 and J usage is TRBJ1-1, with 7 bases identical to TRBD1. From germline, CDR1 is SGHRS and CDR2 YFSETQ. With V trimmed by 4 bases and J by 0 bases, 6 bases remained unmatched. This CDR3 has 15 residues. CDR3 bases: TGCGCCAGCAGCCTCTGGGACAGCATGAACACTGAAGCTTTCTTT. Translating gives CASSLWDSMNTEAFF.

CDR3 nucleotide sequence: TGTGCCAGCAGTGCAGGGGTAGCAAACACCATATATTTT. This gives the protein CASSAGVANTIYF. This chain joins TRBV25-1 and TRBJ1-3, with D perhaps TRBD1 (6 bases). This CDR3 region has 13 residues. Germline-derived CDR1 and CDR2 are MGHDK and SYGVNS. Trimming removed 4 bases at V and 6 bases at J, with 10 bases between.

Turning to this clone: Other DNA sequences in this sample translate to the same CDR3. The chain is built from TRBV7-9 and TRBJ2-7; 10 nucleotides match TRBD2. J was trimmed by 0 bases and V by 5 bases; bases with no gene match: 1. The CDR3 spans 14 residues. CDR1 and CDR2 (germline): SEHNR, FQNEAQ (reference sequence). As DNA, the CDR3 is TGTGCCAGCAGCCCTAGCGGGAGCTCCTACGAGCAGTACTTC. Amino acids: CASSPSGSSYEQYF.

The V call is TRBV19, the J call TRBJ2-7; D gene ambiguous. Germline V CDR1 and CDR2: LNHDA, SQIVND (reference sequence). V lost 3 bases to trimming and J lost 3 bases, with 12 bases between them. This CDR3 is 14 amino acids long. The CDR3 DNA follows: TGTGCCAGTAGTATGAGCAGAGATTTCTACGAGCAGTACTTC. It yields the protein CASSMSRDFYEQYF.

The V gene is TRBV7-2, the J gene TRBJ2-7; 7 bases line up with TRBD1. This CDR3 is built from 12 residues. After removal of 7 bases from V and 3 bases from J, the junction contained 3 bases not matched to a gene. In germline, CDR1 is SGHTA, CDR2 FQGNSA. DNA for the CDR3: TGTGCCAGCACCGGGGACAGCTACGAGCAGTACTTC. This gives the protein CASTGDSYEQYF.

The chain employs TRBV7-9 and TRBJ2-3, with TRBD1 matching 8 bases. The CDR3 contains 15 residues. Germline-derived CDR1 and CDR2 are SEHNR and FQNEAQ (reference sequence). J was trimmed by 2 bases and V by 2 bases; bases with no gene match: 3. The CDR3 DNA follows: TGTGCCAGCAGCTTAAGACAGGGGAACACAGATACGCAGTATTTT. Encoded protein: CASSLRQGNTDTQYF.

V and J are TRBV10-3 and TRBJ2-5; D is possibly TRBD2 (5 bases). V shed 3 bases and J shed 0 bases, with 14 bases lying between them. Germline V gene sequence: CDR1 ENHRY, CDR2 SYGVKD. The CDR3 sequence is 16 residues long. CDR3 sequence reads: CAISEGSVSHQETQYF. DNA for the CDR3: TGTGCCATCAGTGAAGGTAGCGTCTCCCACCAAGAGACCCAGTACTTC.

The chain links TRBV7-7 to TRBJ2-1; D call uncertain. CDR3 size: 13 residues. Trimming removed 1 base at V and 8 bases at J, with 9 bases between. Germline V gene lookup returns CDR1 SSHAT and CDR2 FNYEAQ (reference sequence). Written as DNA, the CDR3 is TGTGCCAGCAGCTTAGGAGTGTCAGATGAGCAGTTCTTC. This translates into CASSLGVSDEQFF.

This rearrangement joins TRBV9 to TRBJ2-3, with D perhaps matching TRBD1 or TRBD2 (5 bases each). The germline V gene encodes CDR1 SGDLS and CDR2 YYNGEE. The germline V and J ends were trimmed by 4 bases and 3 bases, with 33 bases remaining between them. This CDR3 has 21 residues. CDR3 nucleotide sequence: TGTGCCAGCAGCCCTTCCGCGTTAACCGGGACGGACGTTAGTGGTACAGATACGCAGTATTTT. This encodes CASSPSALTGTDVSGTDTQYF.

As concerns this clone: The sample has other DNA sequences that encode this CDR3 too. The chain links TRBV19 to TRBJ2-1; TRBD2 aligns across 7 bases. Per germline, CDR1 LNHDA and CDR2 SQIVND (reference sequence). V lost 3 bases and J lost 7; bases outside the gene matches: 3. The CDR3 is 13 amino acids. CDR3 nucleotides: TGTGCCAGTAGTATCTCTAGCGGAAATGAGCAGTTCTTC. Protein: CASSISSGNEQFF. Variable domain in full (rest from reference TRBV19 and TRBJ2-1): DGGITQSPKYLFRKEGQNVTLSCEQNLNHDAMYWYRQDPGQGLRLIYYSQIVNDFQKGDIAEGYSVSREKKESFPLTVTSAQKNPTAFYLCASSISSGNEQFFGPGTRLTVL.

The chain joins TRBV4-3 to TRBJ2-1, with D perhaps TRBD1 or TRBD2 (5 bases each). Trimming took off 1 base at V and 10 bases at J, with 14 bases between the two ends. The V gene's germline CDR1 is LGHNA and CDR2 YSLEER. This CDR3 has 14 residues. This chain's CDR3 is CASSQGDPGREQFF. As DNA, the CDR3 is TGCGCCAGCAGCCAAGGTGACCCGGGGCGCGAGCAGTTCTTC.

J is TRBJ2-2 and V is TRBV7-9; weak D call: TRBD1 (5 bases). Per germline, CDR1 SEHNR and CDR2 FQNEAQ (reference sequence). The V end lost 1 base, the J end lost 6 bases, and 6 bases lay between the germline ends. The CDR3 extends over 13 amino acids. This CDR3 reads CASSLGRAGELFF. The CDR3 nucleotides are TGTGCCAGCAGCTTAGGCAGGGCCGGGGAGCTGTTTTTT.

The chain joins TRBV19 to TRBJ1-2; D remains unclear. With 5 bases removed from V and 1 base from J, the gap between germline ends came to 11 bases. Germline assignment: CDR1 LNHDA and CDR2 SQIVND (reference sequence). The CDR3 totals 14 residues. CDR3 sequence: CASSPYTGNYGYTF. CDR3 sequence (DNA): TGTGCCAGTAGTCCTTACACCGGTAACTATGGCTACACCTTC.

The chain is built from TRBV4-3 and TRBJ2-1; no definite D call. The CDR3 has 13 residues. Looked up from germline, CDR1 is LGHNA and CDR2 is YSLEER. V was clipped by 0 bases and J by 4 bases, with 4 bases between them. CDR3 protein: CASSQDVYNEQFF. The CDR3 DNA follows: TGCGCCAGCAGCCAAGACGTTTACAATGAGCAGTTCTTC.

This clone was seen only once. This rearrangement joins TRBV14 to TRBJ2-3; D remains ambiguous. Germline V gene lookup returns CDR1 SGHDN and CDR2 FVKESK. The germline V and J ends were trimmed by 5 bases and 7 bases, with 10 bases remaining between them. CDR3 length equals 12 residues. This CDR3 is CASSRVANTQYF. The CDR3, as DNA: TGTGCCAGCAGCAGAGTCGCAAATACGCAGTATTTT.

V and J are TRBV28 and TRBJ2-1; D is unclear. The V gene's germline CDR1 is MDHEN and CDR2 SYDVKM. The CDR3 loop spans 13 amino acids. V lost 8 bases, J lost 4 bases, and 12 bases lay in between. The chain's CDR3 is CASRQGGYNEQFF. In DNA form, the CDR3 reads TGTGCCAGCCGCCAAGGCGGTTACAATGAGCAGTTCTTC.

V usage is TRBV27 and J usage is TRBJ2-1; TRBD1 might be the D (5 bases). The V and J ends lost 7 bases and 5 bases respectively, with 24 bases between them. Germline V gives CDR1 MNHEY, CDR2 SMNVEV (reference sequence). CDR3 length: 17 amino acids. CDR3 sequence reads: CASTPGQRGRANNEQFF. The CDR3 region has the DNA TGTGCCAGCACTCCCGGGCAAAGGGGTCGGGCTAACAATGAGCAGTTCTTC.

The chain recombines TRBV29-1 with TRBJ2-3; 9 nucleotides agree with TRBD2. CDR1 SQVTM and CDR2 ANQGSEA come from the germline V gene. This CDR3 is built from 19 residues. The ends lost 7 bases at V and 0 bases at J; junction bases unmatched: 20. The CDR3 coding sequence is TGCAGCGCAGATCAGTCGTGGCTAGCGGGATCTCCTAGCACAGATACGCAGTATTTT. Translating it yields CSADQSWLAGSPSTDTQYF.